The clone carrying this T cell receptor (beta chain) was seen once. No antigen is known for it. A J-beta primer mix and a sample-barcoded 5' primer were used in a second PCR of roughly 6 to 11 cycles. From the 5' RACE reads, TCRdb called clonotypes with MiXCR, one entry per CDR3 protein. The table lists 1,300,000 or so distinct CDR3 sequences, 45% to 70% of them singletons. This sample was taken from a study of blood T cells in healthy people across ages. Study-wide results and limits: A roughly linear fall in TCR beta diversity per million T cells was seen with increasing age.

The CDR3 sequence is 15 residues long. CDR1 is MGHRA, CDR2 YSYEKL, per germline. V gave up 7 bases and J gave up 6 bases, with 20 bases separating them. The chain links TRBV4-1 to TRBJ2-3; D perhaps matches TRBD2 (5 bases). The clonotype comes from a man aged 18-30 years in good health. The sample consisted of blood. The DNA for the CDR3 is TGCGCCAGCACCCATAGGGTCGGGGAGAGGGATACGCAGTATTTT. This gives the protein CASTHRVGERDTQYF.